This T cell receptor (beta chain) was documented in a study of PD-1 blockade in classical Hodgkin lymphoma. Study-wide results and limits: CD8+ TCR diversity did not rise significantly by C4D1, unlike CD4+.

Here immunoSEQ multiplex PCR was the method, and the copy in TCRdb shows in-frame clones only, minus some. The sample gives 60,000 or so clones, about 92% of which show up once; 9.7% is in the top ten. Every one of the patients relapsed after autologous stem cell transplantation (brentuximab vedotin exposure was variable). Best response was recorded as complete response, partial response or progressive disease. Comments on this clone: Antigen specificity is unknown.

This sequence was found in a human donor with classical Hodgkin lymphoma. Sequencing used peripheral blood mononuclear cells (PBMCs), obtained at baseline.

CDR3 nucleotide sequence: TGTGCCAGTCAGCGGGCCTCTGGAAACACCATATATTTT. Translation: CASQRASGNTIYF. The chain is built from TRBV6-6 and TRBJ1-3; D is uncertain. Germline V gives CDR1 MNHNY, CDR2 SVGAGI (reference sequence). The CDR3 has 13 residues. Trimming took off 9 bases at V and 0 bases at J, with 9 bases between the two ends.